This T cell receptor (beta chain) was captured by sequencing in a study of glioma-infiltrating T cells after dendritic cell vaccination. This CDR3 is 15 amino acids long. Germline CDR1 is MGHRA and CDR2 is YSYEKL. The ends lost 2 bases at V and 2 bases at J; junction bases unmatched: 3. TCRB CDR3 was amplified from 2 ug genomic DNA or less. TCRdb's table, derived via immunoSEQ multiplex PCR, lists solely in-frame clones and lacks some. The sample includes about 25,000 clones, 85% to 90% seen only once; the top ten take less than 3%. Time point given: after dendritic cell vaccination, including at tumor progression/relapse.

This TCR derives from a human donor with glioblastoma. The material was blood, obtained after dendritic cell vaccination. V usage is TRBV4-1 and J usage is TRBJ1-2; 9 bases match TRBD1. For the CDR3, the DNA is TGCGCCAGCAGCCAACCCGGGACAGGGAACTATGGCTACACCTTC. The encoded protein is CASSQPGTGNYGYTF.